This T cell receptor (beta chain) was profiled in a study of shared clonotypes between healthy human individuals. Background on the study: For every donor, three CD4 naive, three CD4 memory, two CD8 naive and one CD8 memory plates were used.

Naive CD8 cells, CD45RO-negative and positively selected for CCR7, excluded terminally differentiated effector memory CD45RA+ cells. Data came from immunoSEQ multiplex PCR; TCRdb stores just in-frame clones and leaves some out. The data hold 1.5 million to 2.5 million clones, with about 95% observed a single time. General study findings and limits: Investigators collected only blood, and repertoires in tissues likely differ. Rarefaction revealed incomplete sorted-subset sequencing despite large depth. Relative to their counterparts shared across all four donors, non-shared clonotypes exhibited diminished generation probabilities.

The V gene end was trimmed by 4 bases and the J gene end by 8 bases; junction bases not matched to a gene: 10. This CDR3 region has 16 residues. The germline V gene encodes CDR1 LGHNA and CDR2 YSLEER. The sample holds a few counts of this clone. Antigen: not known. The J gene is TRBJ2-1, the V gene TRBV4-3; 11 nucleotides agree with TRBD2. Input material: naive CD8+ T cells sorted from blood. This sequence was found in a young man in good health. The CDR3 spells CASSRELAGERDEQFF. CDR3 nucleotides: TGCGCCAGCAGCCGAGAACTAGCGGGAGAGAGAGATGAGCAGTTCTTC.